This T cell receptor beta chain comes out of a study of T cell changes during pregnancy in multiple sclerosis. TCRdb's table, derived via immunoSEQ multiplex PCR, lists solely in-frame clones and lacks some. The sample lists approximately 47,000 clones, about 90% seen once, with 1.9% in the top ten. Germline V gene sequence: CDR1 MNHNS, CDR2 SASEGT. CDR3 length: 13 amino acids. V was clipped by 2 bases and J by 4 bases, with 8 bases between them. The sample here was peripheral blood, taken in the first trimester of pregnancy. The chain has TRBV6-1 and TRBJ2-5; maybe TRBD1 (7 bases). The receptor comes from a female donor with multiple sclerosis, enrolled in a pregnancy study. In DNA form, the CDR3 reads TGTGCCAGCAGTGAACAGGGGGGAGAGACCCAGTACTTC. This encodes CASSEQGGETQYF.